A selection of T cell receptor beta chains follows, all from one sample in a study of blood T cell repertoires in COVID-19. TCRdb's copy holds only in-frame clones and misses some; the assay was immunoSEQ multiplex PCR. Of approximately 100,000 clones listed, 70% to 85% are singletons. The specimen sequenced was peripheral blood. The receptors derive from a human donor in a cohort sampled during active COVID-19. Both conserved end residues are trimmed from each CDR3.

j_call v_call cdr3_aa
TRBJ2-2 TRBV7-9 ASSLGGWTGELF
TRBJ1-6 TRBV6-2/TRBV6-3 ASSLTGRSSPLH
TRBJ2-3 TRBV7-9 ASTHPRGDPSTDTQY
TRBJ1-2 TRBV4-3 ASSRIGGVDYGYT
TRBJ2-2 TRBV5-1 ASSPPRRSGELF
TRBJ2-3 TRBV4-3 ASSQEEADTDTQY
TRBJ1-1 TRBV7-2 ASSPQGASRGAF
TRBJ1-2 TRBV28 ASSSGQGQGYT
TRBJ1-4 TRBV25-1 ASSRQGINEKLF
TRBJ1-6 TRBV18 ASSPGTGDNSPLH
TRBJ2-4 TRBV19 ASSPDRANIQY
TRBJ1-1 TRBV30 AWSPPGQGLEAF
TRBJ1-2 TRBV5-1 ASSLSTGGNYGYT
TRBJ2-7 TRBV6-6 ASSPPGGLYEQY
TRBJ2-1 TRBV2 ASSESLAGAVNNEQF
TRBJ2-3 TRBV6-2/TRBV6-3 ASSYLQRSTDTQY
TRBJ1-2 TRBV18 ASSLTSTGARYGYT
TRBJ1-1 TRBV19 ASSRDTTEAF
TRBJ1-1 TRBV5-1 ASSLGENTEAF
TRBJ1-1 TRBV28 ASRVLTAGGKDTEAF
TRBJ2-3 TRBV5-6 ASSRPEGDTQY
TRBJ2-5 TRBV5-4 ASSVRGGETQY
TRBJ2-5 TRBV6-5 ASSYSRQETQY
TRBJ2-5 TRBV19 ASRGQGEETQY
TRBJ2-5 TRBV7-3 ASSSMGGAETQY
TRBJ1-2 TRBV19 ASSMRGRIYGYT
TRBJ1-3 TRBV7-2 ASSPQSRGFSGNTIY